The clone carrying this TCR beta chain occurred once. Generated by immunoSEQ multiplex PCR, the TCRdb table keeps only in-frame clones and is missing some. The sample has about 97,000 clones; 90% are singletons. Per germline, CDR1 MNHEY and CDR2 SVGAGI. Trimming left V 10 bases short and J 3 bases short, with 16 bases between. The length of the CDR3 is 13 residues. The sample is drawn from a study of blood T cell repertoires in COVID-19. Sequencing used peripheral blood. The receptor was isolated from a man aged 55 to 70 with acute or convalescent COVID-19. The chain couples TRBV6-5 to TRBJ2-7; D may be TRBD2 (6 bases). CDR3 coding DNA: TGTGCCACCTCGCGGGGCCAAGTCTACGAGCAGTACTTC. Its protein product is CATSRGQVYEQYF.